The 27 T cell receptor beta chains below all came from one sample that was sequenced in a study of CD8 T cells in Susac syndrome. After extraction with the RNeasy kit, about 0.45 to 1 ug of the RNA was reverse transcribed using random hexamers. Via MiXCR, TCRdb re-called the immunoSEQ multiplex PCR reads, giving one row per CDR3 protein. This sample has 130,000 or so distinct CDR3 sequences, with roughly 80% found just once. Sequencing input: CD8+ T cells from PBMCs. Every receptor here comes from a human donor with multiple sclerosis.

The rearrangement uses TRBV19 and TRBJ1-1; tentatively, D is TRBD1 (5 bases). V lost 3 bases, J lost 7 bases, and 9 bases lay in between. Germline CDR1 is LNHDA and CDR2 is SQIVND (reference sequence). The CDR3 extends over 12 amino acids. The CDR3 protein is CASSMGLYEAFF. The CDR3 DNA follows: TGTGCCAGTAGTATGGGACTGTATGAAGCTTTCTTT.

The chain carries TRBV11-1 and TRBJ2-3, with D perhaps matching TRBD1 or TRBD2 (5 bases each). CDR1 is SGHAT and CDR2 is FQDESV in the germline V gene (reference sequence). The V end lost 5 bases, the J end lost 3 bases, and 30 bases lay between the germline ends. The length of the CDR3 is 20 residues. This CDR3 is CASSLPEKAYRGRKTDTQYF. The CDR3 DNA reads TGTGCCAGCAGCCTCCCCGAAAAGGCCTATCGGGGCCGGAAGACAGATACGCAGTATTTT. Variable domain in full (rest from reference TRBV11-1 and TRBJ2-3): EAEVAQSPRYKITEKSQAVAFWCDPISGHATLYWYRQILGQGPELLVQFQDESVVDDSQLPKDRFSAERLKGVDSTLKIQPAELGDSAMYLCASSLPEKAYRGRKTDTQYFGPGTRLTVL.

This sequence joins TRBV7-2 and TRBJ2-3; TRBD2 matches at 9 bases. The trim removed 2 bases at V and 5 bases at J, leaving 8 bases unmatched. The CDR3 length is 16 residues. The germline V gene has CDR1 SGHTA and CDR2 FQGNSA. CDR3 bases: TGTGCCAGCAGCTTACTAGCGGGACCTGCGGGAGATACGCAGTATTTT. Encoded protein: CASSLLAGPAGDTQYF.

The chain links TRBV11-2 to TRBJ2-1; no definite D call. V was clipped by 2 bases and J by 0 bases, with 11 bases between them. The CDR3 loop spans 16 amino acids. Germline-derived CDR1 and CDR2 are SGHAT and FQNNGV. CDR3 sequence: CASSLSPGSSYNEQFF. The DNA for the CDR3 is TGTGCCAGCAGCTTAAGTCCTGGCAGCTCCTACAATGAGCAGTTCTTC.

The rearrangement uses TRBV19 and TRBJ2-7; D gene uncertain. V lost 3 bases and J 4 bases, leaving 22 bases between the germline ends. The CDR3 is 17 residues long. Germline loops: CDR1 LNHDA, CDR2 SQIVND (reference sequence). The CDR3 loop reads CASSIFGSLLLPYEQYF. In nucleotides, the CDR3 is TGTGCCAGTAGTATCTTCGGCAGCTTGCTGCTACCTTACGAGCAGTACTTC.

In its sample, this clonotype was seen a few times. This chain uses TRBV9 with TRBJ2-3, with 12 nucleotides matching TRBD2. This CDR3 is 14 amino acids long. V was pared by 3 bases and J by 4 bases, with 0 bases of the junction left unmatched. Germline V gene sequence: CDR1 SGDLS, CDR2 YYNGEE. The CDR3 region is CASSASGRADTQYF. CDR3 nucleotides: TGTGCCAGCAGCGCTAGCGGGAGGGCAGATACGCAGTATTTT.

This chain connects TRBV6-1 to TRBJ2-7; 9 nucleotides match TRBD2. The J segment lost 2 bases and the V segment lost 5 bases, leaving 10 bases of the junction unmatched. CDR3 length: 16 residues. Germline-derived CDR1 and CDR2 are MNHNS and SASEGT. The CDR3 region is CASSLMGLAQTYEQYF. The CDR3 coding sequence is TGTGCCAGCAGTCTAATGGGACTAGCCCAAACCTACGAGCAGTACTTC.

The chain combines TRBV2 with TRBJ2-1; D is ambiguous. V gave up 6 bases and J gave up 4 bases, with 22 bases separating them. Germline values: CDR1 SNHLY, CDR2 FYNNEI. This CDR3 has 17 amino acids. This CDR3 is CASSLLDPRILYNEQFF. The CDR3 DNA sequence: TGTGCCAGCAGCTTATTAGATCCCCGGATCTTGTACAATGAGCAGTTCTTC.

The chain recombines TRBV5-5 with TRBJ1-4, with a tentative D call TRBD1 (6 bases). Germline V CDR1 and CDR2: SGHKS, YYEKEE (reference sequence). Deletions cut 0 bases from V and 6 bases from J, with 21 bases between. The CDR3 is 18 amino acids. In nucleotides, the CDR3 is TGTGCCAGCAGCTTGGTTGGGGCGCTTGGGGGCTTCGATGAAAAACTGTTTTTT. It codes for CASSLVGALGGFDEKLFF.

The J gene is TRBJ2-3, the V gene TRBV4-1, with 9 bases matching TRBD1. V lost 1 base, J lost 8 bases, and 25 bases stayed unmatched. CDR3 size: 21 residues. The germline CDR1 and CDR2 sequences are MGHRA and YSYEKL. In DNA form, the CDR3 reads TGCGCCAGCAGCCAAGTCTATTCTATGGACTCTTGGGACAGGGTATTGGGTACGCAGTATTTT. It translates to CASSQVYSMDSWDRVLGTQYF.

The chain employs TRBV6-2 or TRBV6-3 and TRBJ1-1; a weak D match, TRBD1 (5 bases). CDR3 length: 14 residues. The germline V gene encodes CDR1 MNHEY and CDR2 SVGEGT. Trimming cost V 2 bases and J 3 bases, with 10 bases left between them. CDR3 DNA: TGTGCCAGCAGTTACGGCGACAGTTACACTGAAGCTTTCTTT. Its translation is CASSYGDSYTEAFF.

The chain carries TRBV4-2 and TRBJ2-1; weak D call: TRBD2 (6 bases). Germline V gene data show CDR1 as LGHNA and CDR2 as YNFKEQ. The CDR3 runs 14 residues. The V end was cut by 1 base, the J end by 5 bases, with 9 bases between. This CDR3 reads CASSQVEGDNEQFF. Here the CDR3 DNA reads TGTGCCAGCAGCCAAGTGGAGGGCGACAATGAGCAGTTCTTC.

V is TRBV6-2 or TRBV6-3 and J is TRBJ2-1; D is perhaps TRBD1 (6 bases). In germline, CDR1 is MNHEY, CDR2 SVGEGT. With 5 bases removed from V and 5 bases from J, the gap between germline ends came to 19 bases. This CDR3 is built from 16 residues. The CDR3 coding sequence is TGTGCCAGCAGTCAAGGGACCCTGACAGGAGACAATGAGCAGTTCTTC. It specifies CASSQGTLTGDNEQFF.

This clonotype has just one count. In DNA, the CDR3 is TGTGCCACCAGTGAGCATCAGCCCCAGCATTTT. Protein sequence: CATSEHQPQHF. The V call is TRBV24-1, the J call TRBJ1-5; D remains unclear. CDR3 size: 11 residues. Looked up from germline, CDR1 is KGHDR and CDR2 is SFDVKD. Trimming removed 4 bases at V and 5 bases at J, with 2 bases between.

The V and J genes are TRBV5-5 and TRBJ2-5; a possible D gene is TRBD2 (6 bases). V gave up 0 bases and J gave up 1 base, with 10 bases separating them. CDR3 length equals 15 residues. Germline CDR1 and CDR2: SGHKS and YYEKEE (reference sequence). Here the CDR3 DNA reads TGTGCCAGCAGCTTGGCTCTAGCGCCCCAAGAGACCCAGTACTTC. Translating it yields CASSLALAPQETQYF.

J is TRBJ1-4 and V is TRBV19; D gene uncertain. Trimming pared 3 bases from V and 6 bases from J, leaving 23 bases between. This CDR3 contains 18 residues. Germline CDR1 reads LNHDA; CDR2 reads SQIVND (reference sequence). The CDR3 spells CASSIEEGGRLVYEKLFF. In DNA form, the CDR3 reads TGTGCCAGTAGTATCGAGGAAGGCGGCCGCCTGGTTTATGAAAAACTGTTTTTT.

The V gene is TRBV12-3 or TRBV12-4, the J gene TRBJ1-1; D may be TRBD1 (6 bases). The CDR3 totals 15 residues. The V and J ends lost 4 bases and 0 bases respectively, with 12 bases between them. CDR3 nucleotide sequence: TGTGCCAGCAGTTCCATAGGGGGGCTGAACACTGAAGCTTTCTTT. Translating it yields CASSSIGGLNTEAFF.

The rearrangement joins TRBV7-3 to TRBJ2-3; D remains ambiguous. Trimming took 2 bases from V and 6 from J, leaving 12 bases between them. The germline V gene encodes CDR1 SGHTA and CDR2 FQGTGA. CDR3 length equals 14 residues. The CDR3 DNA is TGTGCCAGCAGCTTATGGCCCGAGGTGGATACGCAGTATTTT. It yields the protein CASSLWPEVDTQYF.

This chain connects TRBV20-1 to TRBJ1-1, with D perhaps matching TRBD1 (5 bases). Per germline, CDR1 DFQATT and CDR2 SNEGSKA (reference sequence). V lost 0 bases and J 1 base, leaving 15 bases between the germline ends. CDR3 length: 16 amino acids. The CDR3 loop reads CSARDLGDWGNTEAFF. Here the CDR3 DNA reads TGCAGTGCTAGAGATCTGGGGGACTGGGGGAACACTGAAGCTTTCTTT.

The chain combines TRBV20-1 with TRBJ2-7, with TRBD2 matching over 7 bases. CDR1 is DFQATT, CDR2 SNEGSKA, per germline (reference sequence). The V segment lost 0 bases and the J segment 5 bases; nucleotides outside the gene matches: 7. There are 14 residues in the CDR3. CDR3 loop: CSAREWGGPHEQYF. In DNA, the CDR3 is TGCAGTGCTAGAGAGTGGGGGGGTCCCCACGAGCAGTACTTC.

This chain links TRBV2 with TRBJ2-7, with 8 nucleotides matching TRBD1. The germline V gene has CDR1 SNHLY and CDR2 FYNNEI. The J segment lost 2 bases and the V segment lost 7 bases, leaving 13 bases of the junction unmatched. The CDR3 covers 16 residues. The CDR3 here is CASIGPGTGRTYEQYF. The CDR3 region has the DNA TGTGCCAGCATTGGACCCGGGACAGGCAGAACCTACGAGCAGTACTTC.

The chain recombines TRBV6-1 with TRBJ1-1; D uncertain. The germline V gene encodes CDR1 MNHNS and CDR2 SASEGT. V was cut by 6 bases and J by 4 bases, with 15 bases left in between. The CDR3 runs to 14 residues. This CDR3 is CASSTDTAVTEAFF. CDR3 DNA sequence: TGTGCCAGCAGCACCGACACGGCCGTCACTGAAGCTTTCTTT.

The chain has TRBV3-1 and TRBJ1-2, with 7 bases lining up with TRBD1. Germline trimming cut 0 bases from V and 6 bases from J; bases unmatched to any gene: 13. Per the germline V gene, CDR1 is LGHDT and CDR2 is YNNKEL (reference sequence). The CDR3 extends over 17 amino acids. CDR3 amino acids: CASSQERTGYTLNGYTF. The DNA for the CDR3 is TGTGCCAGCAGCCAAGAACGGACAGGTTACACGCTAAATGGCTACACCTTC.

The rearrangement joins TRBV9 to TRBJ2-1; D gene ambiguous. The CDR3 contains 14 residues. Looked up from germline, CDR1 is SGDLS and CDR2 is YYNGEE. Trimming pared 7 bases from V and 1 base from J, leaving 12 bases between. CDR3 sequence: CASAVSQSYNEQFF. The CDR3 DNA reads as TGTGCCAGCGCTGTCTCACAATCCTACAATGAGCAGTTCTTC.

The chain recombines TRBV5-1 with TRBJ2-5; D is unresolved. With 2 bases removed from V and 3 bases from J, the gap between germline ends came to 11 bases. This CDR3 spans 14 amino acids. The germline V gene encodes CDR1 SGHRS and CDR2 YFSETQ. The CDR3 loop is CASSFLSPEETQYF. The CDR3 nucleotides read TGCGCCAGCAGCTTTCTTAGCCCTGAAGAGACCCAGTACTTC.

The CDR3 loop reads CASNFNNGYEQYV. The CDR3 bases are TGTGCCAGCAACTTTAACAACGGGTACGAGCAGTACGTC. The chain employs TRBV7-2 and TRBJ2-7; D not resolved. Looked up from germline, CDR1 is SGHTA and CDR2 is FQGNSA. The CDR3 runs 13 residues. Trimming shortened V by 7 bases and J by 4 bases, and 14 bases separated the two germline ends.

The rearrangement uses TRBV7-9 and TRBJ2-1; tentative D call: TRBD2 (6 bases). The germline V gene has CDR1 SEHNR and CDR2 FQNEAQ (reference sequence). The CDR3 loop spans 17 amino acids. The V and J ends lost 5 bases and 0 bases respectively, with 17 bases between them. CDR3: CASSGFLSGVSYNEQFF. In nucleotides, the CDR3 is TGTGCCAGCAGCGGTTTTTTATCGGGAGTCTCCTACAATGAGCAGTTCTTC.